The TCR beta chain under discussion was sequenced for a study of T cells in Graves' hyperthyroidism and ophthalmopathy. Turning to the study itself: Peripheral blood was taken when the disease was first diagnosed, before any treatment began.

This CDR3 has 14 residues. V was cut by 6 bases and J by 5 bases, with 14 bases left in between. Germline CDR1 is SGHNT and CDR2 is YENEEA. Source material for PBMCs was less than 12 ml fresh peripheral blood. RNA transcripts yielded amplified TCR beta CDR3 regions. The HTBI primer set served for first-round RT-PCR of the TCR CDR3. TCRdb passed the multiplex PCR reads through MiXCR, listing each CDR3 protein once. The table includes a few hundred thousand distinct CDR3 sequences, around 15% detected once. Many counts were recorded for this clonotype. This chain connects TRBV11-3 to TRBJ2-1; D not certain. This TCR was sampled from a woman aged 40 to 50 with Graves' ophthalmopathy. The specimen sequenced was blood. The CDR3: CASSSSQKNNEQFF. CDR3 DNA: TGTGCCAGCAGTTCTAGTCAGAAGAACAATGAGCAGTTCTTC.